This entry lists 25 T cell receptor beta chains sequenced from one sample in a study of T cell changes during pregnancy in multiple sclerosis. The assay was immunoSEQ multiplex PCR, and TCRdb's table has in-frame clones only and misses some. The table shows approximately 89,000 clones, with around 94% occurring only once. The sample consisted of peripheral blood, taken in the third trimester of pregnancy. The receptors stem from a female donor with multiple sclerosis, enrolled in a pregnancy study.

The chain carries TRBV2 and TRBJ2-5, with 8 nucleotides matching TRBD1. This CDR3 is built from 16 residues. Germline V gene lookup returns CDR1 SNHLY and CDR2 FYNNEI. The junction had 8 bases not matched to a gene; V was cut back by 0 bases and J by 5 bases. The CDR3 protein is CASSEALGTGHETQYF. As DNA, the CDR3 is TGTGCCAGCAGTGAAGCGCTTGGGACAGGACATGAGACCCAGTACTTC. Full variable domain (remainder filled in from reference TRBV2 and TRBJ2-5): EPEVTQTPSHQVTQMGQEVILRCVPISNHLYFYWYRQILGQKVEFLVSFYNNEISEKSEIFDDQFSVERPDGSNFTLKIRSTKLEDSAMYFCASSEALGTGHETQYFGPGTRLLVL.

This rearrangement joins TRBV4-3 to TRBJ1-5, with D hard to call. CDR3 length: 14 amino acids. Germline loops: CDR1 LGHNA, CDR2 YSLEER. The V end was cut by 0 bases, the J end by 7 bases, with 10 bases between. The CDR3 region is CASSQELRSQPQHF. The CDR3, as DNA: TGCGCCAGCAGCCAAGAGCTGCGGTCGCAGCCCCAGCATTTT.

Only one count was recorded for this clone. The chain has TRBV9 and TRBJ2-5, with 7 bases fitting TRBD1. CDR3 length: 15 amino acids. From germline, CDR1 is SGDLS and CDR2 YYNGEE. J lost 3 bases, V lost 3 bases, and 8 bases had no gene match. CDR3 nucleotide sequence: TGTGCCAGCAGCGGGGACAGTTATTATAAAGAGACCCAGTACTTC. This codes for CASSGDSYYKETQYF.

V is TRBV2 and J is TRBJ2-1, with TRBD2 matching over 14 bases. V trimming: 4 bases; J trimming: 9 bases; junction bases outside the gene matches: 5. Germline CDR1 reads SNHLY; CDR2 reads FYNNEI. The CDR3 has 15 residues. CDR3 DNA sequence: TGTGCCAGCAGTGCCGGGACTAGCGGGAGTGGTGAGCAGTTCTTC. Encoded protein: CASSAGTSGSGEQFF. Full variable domain (rest looked up from reference TRBV2 and TRBJ2-1): EPEVTQTPSHQVTQMGQEVILRCVPISNHLYFYWYRQILGQKVEFLVSFYNNEISEKSEIFDDQFSVERPDGSNFTLKIRSTKLEDSAMYFCASSAGTSGSGEQFFGPGTRLTVL.

The V call is TRBV10-3, the J call TRBJ2-7; 10 bases are a match to TRBD1. The V gene's germline CDR1 is ENHRY and CDR2 SYGVKD. The CDR3 is made up of 15 amino acids. V shed 0 bases, J shed 6 bases, and the junction held 5 bases outside the gene matches. CDR3 nucleotides: TGTGCCATCAGTGAGTCACCGGGACAGGGGAGCGAGCAGTACTTC. It encodes CAISESPGQGSEQYF.

V gene TRBV7-8 combines with J gene TRBJ2-1; 9 nucleotides match TRBD1. With 1 base clipped from V and 15 bases from J, the junction kept 7 bases outside the gene matches. CDR3 size: 13 residues. Germline values: CDR1 SGHVS, CDR2 FQNEAQ. In DNA form, the CDR3 reads TGTGCCAGCAGCTTAGGGGCTATGGACAGGGGGTTCTTC. This sequence encodes CASSLGAMDRGFF.

The chain has TRBV7-2 and TRBJ2-5; TRBD2 is a possible D gene (6 bases). This CDR3 is built from 15 residues. Germline CDR1 is SGHTA and CDR2 is FQGNSA. V lost 2 bases and J lost 2, with 12 bases in between. CDR3 loop: CASSLYGGAQETQYF. The CDR3 nucleotides are TGTGCCAGCAGCTTATATGGAGGGGCTCAAGAGACCCAGTACTTC.

V gene TRBV5-6 combines with J gene TRBJ2-7, with TRBD2 matching 8 bases. This CDR3 is built from 14 residues. Germline trimming cut 2 bases from V and 3 bases from J; bases unmatched to any gene: 4. Per germline, CDR1 SGHDT and CDR2 YYEEEE. The CDR3 nucleotides read TGTGCCAGCAGCTTCCCGGGACTAGGCTACGAGCAGTACTTC. This sequence encodes CASSFPGLGYEQYF.

The chain is built from TRBV18 and TRBJ1-2; the match to TRBD1 covers 9 bases. Per germline, CDR1 KGHSH and CDR2 LQKENI. V gave up 3 bases and J gave up 2 bases; unmatched junction bases: 7. The length of the CDR3 is 16 residues. In DNA, the CDR3 is TGTGCCAGCTCACCTGAATGGACAGGGGTCAACTATGGCTACACCTTC. Protein sequence: CASSPEWTGVNYGYTF.

The chain has TRBV11-2 and TRBJ2-5; 9 positions match TRBD1. The CDR3 has 14 residues. V was pared by 8 bases and J by 2 bases, with 6 bases of the junction left unmatched. Germline lookup yields CDR1 SGHAT and CDR2 FQNNGV. CDR3 in amino acids: CASYRGTGQETQYF. Written as DNA, the CDR3 is TGTGCCAGCTACCGTGGGACAGGGCAAGAGACCCAGTACTTC.

The CDR3 protein is CASSLPGQPGTYEQYF. The DNA of the CDR3 is TGTGCCAGCAGCTTACCCGGACAGCCAGGTACCTACGAGCAGTACTTC. The chain couples TRBV7-2 to TRBJ2-7; tentatively, D is TRBD1 (6 bases). The germline V gene encodes CDR1 SGHTA and CDR2 FQGNSA. V dropped 2 bases and J dropped 2 bases, with 16 bases sitting between them. CDR3 length: 16 residues.

The sample holds one count of this clone. This chain connects TRBV5-1 to TRBJ2-1; TRBD1 aligns across 7 bases. The germline V gene encodes CDR1 SGHRS and CDR2 YFSETQ. Unmatched junction bases numbered 9, after V lost 7 bases and J lost 11 bases. CDR3 length equals 12 residues. Here the CDR3 DNA reads TGCGCCAGCGACTCGGACAGGAGCAAGCAGTTCTTC. It encodes CASDSDRSKQFF. Together with reference TRBV5-1 and TRBJ2-1, the CDR3 gives the full variable domain: KAGVTQTPRYLIKTRGQQVTLSCSPISGHRSVSWYQQTPGQGLQFLFEYFSETQRNKGNFPGRFSGRQFSNSRSEMNVSTLELGDSALYLCASDSDRSKQFFGPGTRLTVL.

Only a few counts were recorded for this clone. The rearrangement links TRBV27 to TRBJ1-1; the match to TRBD1 covers 8 bases. V trimming: 5 bases; J trimming: 7 bases; junction bases outside the gene matches: 3. The CDR3 consists of 12 residues. CDR1 and CDR2 from the germline V gene are MNHEY and SMNVEV (reference sequence). The CDR3 spells CASSPDRGEAFF. The CDR3 nucleotides are TGTGCCAGCAGTCCTGACAGGGGTGAAGCTTTCTTT.

This chain joins TRBV19 and TRBJ1-2; D is possibly TRBD1 (6 bases). The V end was cut by 2 bases, the J end by 4 bases, with 20 bases between. This CDR3 has 17 amino acids. Looked up from germline, CDR1 is LNHDA and CDR2 is SQIVND (reference sequence). DNA of the CDR3: TGTGCCAGTAGTATAAGCCTGCTGGGGGCGCAGGTCTATGGCTACACCTTC. It is translated as CASSISLLGAQVYGYTF.

The chain is built from TRBV6-5 and TRBJ1-1, with 10 bases fitting TRBD1. The CDR3 length is 14 residues. CDR1 and CDR2 (germline): MNHEY, SVGAGI. V shed 8 bases and J 4 bases; nucleotides not matched to a gene: 7. The CDR3 coding sequence is TGTGCCAGCCTCCGGGACAGGGGATCCACTGAAGCTTTCTTT. Translated, it gives CASLRDRGSTEAFF.

The J gene is TRBJ1-1, the V gene TRBV18; D gene ambiguous. V lost 4 bases, J lost 4 bases, and 4 bases lay in between. The germline gives CDR1 KGHSH, CDR2 LQKENI. This CDR3 is built from 11 residues. Here the CDR3 DNA reads TGTGCCAGCTCACAGAGCACTGAAGCTTTCTTT. Encoded protein: CASSQSTEAFF.

V is TRBV6-6 and J is TRBJ2-2; TRBD2 aligns across 9 bases. The CDR3 loop spans 14 amino acids. J gave up 5 bases and V 8 bases, and 6 bases lay outside the gene matches. CDR1 and CDR2 from the germline V gene are MNHNY and SVGAGI (reference sequence). The CDR3 DNA is TGTGCCAGCTGCGGACTAGCGCCGACCGGGGAGCTGTTTTTT. It codes for CASCGLAPTGELFF.

The V call is TRBV7-9, the J call TRBJ1-2; 10 bases are a match to TRBD1. CDR3 length: 17 amino acids. Trimming took 4 bases from V and 6 from J; bases not matched to a gene: 14. CDR1 and CDR2 from the germline V gene are SEHNR and FQNEAQ (reference sequence). In DNA form, the CDR3 reads TGTGCCAGCAGCTACGGGACAGGGGTAGTATTAAACCATGGCTACACCTTC. Translation gives CASSYGTGVVLNHGYTF. The full variable domain, completed using reference TRBV7-9 and TRBJ1-2, is DTGVSQNPRHKITKRGQNVTFRCDPISEHNRLYWYRQTLGQGPEFLTYFQNEAQLEKSRLLSDRFSAERPKGSFSTLEIQRTEQGDSAMYLCASSYGTGVVLNHGYTFGSGTRLTVV.

J is TRBJ2-7 and V is TRBV4-3, with D unresolved. The CDR3 has 11 amino acids. Germline loops: CDR1 LGHNA, CDR2 YSLEER. V was shortened by 2 bases and J by 7 bases, with 6 bases between the two germline ends. The CDR3 DNA sequence: TGCGCCAGCAGCCAAACGAGGGAGCAGTACTTC. Translated: CASSQTREQYF.

This clone showed up just once. The V and J genes are TRBV4-2 and TRBJ2-2; 8 nucleotides align to TRBD2. V lost 5 bases and J lost 0; bases outside the gene matches: 5. Looked up from germline, CDR1 is LGHNA and CDR2 is YNFKEQ. CDR3 length equals 16 residues. This CDR3 is CASSVAGLTNTGELFF. CDR3 nucleotide sequence: TGTGCCAGCAGCGTAGCGGGACTAACGAACACCGGGGAGCTGTTTTTT.

The genes are TRBV30 and TRBJ2-1, with TRBD2 identical over 11 bases. In germline, CDR1 is GTSNPN, CDR2 SVGIG (reference sequence). The CDR3 covers 15 residues. V lost 0 bases, J lost 6 bases, and 4 bases stayed unmatched. The CDR3 is CAWSVLGTSGNEQFF. CDR3 bases: TGTGCCTGGAGTGTACTAGGGACTAGCGGCAATGAGCAGTTCTTC.

The chain recombines TRBV9 with TRBJ2-7; D gene ambiguous. The germline V and J ends were trimmed by 0 bases and 0 bases, with 10 bases remaining between them. In germline, CDR1 is SGDLS, CDR2 YYNGEE. This CDR3 spans 15 amino acids. CDR3 DNA: TGTGCCAGCAGCGTAGGCGGCGAGAGCTCCTACGAGCAGTACTTC. It yields the protein CASSVGGESSYEQYF.

The V and J genes are TRBV4-1 and TRBJ2-5; 7 nucleotides match TRBD1. The end of the DNA aligns better with TRBJ2-7, so the J call may be wrong. This CDR3 comprises 17 residues. Germline-derived CDR1 and CDR2 are MGHRA and YSYEKL. The CDR3 sequence: CASSQDLMTGTGYEQYF. The CDR3 DNA follows: TGCGCCAGCAGCCAAGATCTGATGACAGGGACGGGATACGAGCAGTACTTC.

The chain employs TRBV30 and TRBJ1-5, with D unresolved. Germline values: CDR1 GTSNPN, CDR2 SVGIG (reference sequence). This CDR3 has 14 residues. With 1 base removed from V and 2 bases from J, the gap between germline ends came to 9 bases. The DNA of the CDR3 is TGTGCCTGGAGTGGCGGGGAGGGCAATCAGCCCCAGCATTTT. It codes for CAWSGGEGNQPQHF.

This sequence joins TRBV11-2 and TRBJ2-2; weak D call: TRBD2 (6 bases). This CDR3 is 16 amino acids long. V lost 2 bases and J lost 4, with 14 bases in between. Germline lookup yields CDR1 SGHAT and CDR2 FQNNGV. CDR3 sequence: CASSLNRWRGTGELFF. The CDR3 bases are TGTGCCAGCAGCTTAAATAGGTGGCGGGGCACCGGGGAGCTGTTTTTT.